A single sample gave rise to the 5 T cell receptor beta chains below, sequenced in a study of T cell responses to AZD1222 COVID-19 vaccine. Using immunoSEQ multiplex PCR, the repertoire was profiled, and TCRdb retains in-frame clones only, with some absent. The table includes approximately 110,000 clones, roughly 90% detected once. Sequenced material: peripheral blood, taken on day 0 of AZD1222 vaccination. All receptors derive from an adult in good health.

This chain uses TRBV10-3 with TRBJ1-2, with a tentative D call TRBD1 (6 bases). Germline V gene sequence: CDR1 ENHRY, CDR2 SYGVKD. Between the trimmed V and J ends, which lost 2 bases and 5 bases, there was a span of 15 bases. The CDR3 has 15 amino acids. The CDR3 nucleotides read TGTGCCATCAGTGAGAAGGCAGAGGGGGATTATGGCTACACCTTC. It is translated as CAISEKAEGDYGYTF.

This clone has just one count. The V call is TRBV5-6, the J call TRBJ1-1; 7 bases line up with TRBD1. Per the germline V gene, CDR1 is SGHDT and CDR2 is YYEEEE. Trimming cost V 4 bases and J 7 bases; bases outside gene matches: 10. The CDR3 loop spans 14 amino acids. CDR3 residues: CASSTTGREGEAFF. CDR3 nucleotides: TGTGCCAGCAGCACGACAGGGAGGGAGGGTGAAGCTTTCTTT. Looking up the rest from reference TRBV5-6 and TRBJ1-1 gives the full variable domain: DAGVTQSPTHLIKTRGQQVTLRCSPKSGHDTVSWYQQALGQGPQFIFQYYEEEERQRGNFPDRFSGHQFPNYSSELNVNALLLGDSALYLCASSTTGREGEAFFGQGTRLTVV.

J is TRBJ2-7 and V is TRBV27; D may be TRBD1 (7 bases). Germline CDR1 reads MNHEY; CDR2 reads SMNVEV (reference sequence). This CDR3 has 15 amino acids. V lost 0 bases and J lost 3, with 12 bases in between. The CDR3 DNA follows: TGTGCCAGCAGTTTATCAGGAGGGGGCAGCTACGAGCAGTACTTC. Its protein is CASSLSGGGSYEQYF.

The chain combines TRBV6-4 with TRBJ2-2; 8 bases match TRBD1. V shed 7 bases and J 7 bases; nucleotides not matched to a gene: 8. CDR3 length: 14 residues. Germline V gene data show CDR1 as MRHNA and CDR2 as SNTAGT. The CDR3 nucleotides are TGTGCCAGCAAATCCGACAGGGGAGGCGGGGAGCTGTTTTTT. Translated, it gives CASKSDRGGGELFF.

This clone was recorded once. The chain recombines TRBV18 with TRBJ1-5; 8 positions agree with TRBD1. The CDR3 runs to 13 residues. Germline V CDR1 and CDR2: KGHSH, LQKENI. V dropped 6 bases and J dropped 5; count of bases not matched to a gene: 3. The CDR3 here is CASSPGGDQPQHF. The CDR3 DNA reads as TGTGCCAGCTCTCCAGGGGGCGATCAGCCCCAGCATTTT.